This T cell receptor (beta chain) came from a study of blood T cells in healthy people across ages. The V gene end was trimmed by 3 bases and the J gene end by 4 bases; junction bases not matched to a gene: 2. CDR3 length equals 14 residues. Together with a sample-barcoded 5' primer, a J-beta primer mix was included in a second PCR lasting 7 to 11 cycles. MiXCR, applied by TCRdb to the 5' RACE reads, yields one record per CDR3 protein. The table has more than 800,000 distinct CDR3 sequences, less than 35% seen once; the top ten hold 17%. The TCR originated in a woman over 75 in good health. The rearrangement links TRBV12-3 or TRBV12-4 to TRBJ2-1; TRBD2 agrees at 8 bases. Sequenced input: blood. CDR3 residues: CASSLGLDYNEQFF. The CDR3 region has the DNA TGTGCCAGCAGTTTGGGACTAGATTACAATGAGCAGTTCTTC.